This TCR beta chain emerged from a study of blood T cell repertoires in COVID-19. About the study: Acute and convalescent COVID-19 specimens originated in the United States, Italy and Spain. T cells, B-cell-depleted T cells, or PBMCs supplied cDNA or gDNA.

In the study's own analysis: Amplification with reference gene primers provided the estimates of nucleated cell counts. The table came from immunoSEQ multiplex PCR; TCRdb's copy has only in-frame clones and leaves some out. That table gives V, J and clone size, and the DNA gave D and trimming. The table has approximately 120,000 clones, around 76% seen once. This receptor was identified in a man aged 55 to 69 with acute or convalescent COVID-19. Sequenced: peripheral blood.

CDR3 amino acids: CASSVVQGKGTEAFF. The CDR3 DNA reads as TGTGCCAGCAGCGTAGTGCAGGGGAAGGGCACTGAAGCTTTCTTT. V is TRBV9 and J is TRBJ1-1, with D tentatively TRBD1 (6 bases). The CDR3 covers 15 residues. Trimming cost V 0 bases and J 4 bases, with 13 bases left between them. Germline V gene data show CDR1 as SGDLS and CDR2 as YYNGEE. Drawing the rest from reference TRBV9 and TRBJ1-1, the complete variable domain is DSGVTQTPKHLITATGQRVTLRCSPRSGDLSVYWYQQSLDQGLQFLIQYYNGEERAKGNILERFSAQQFPDLHSELNLSSLELGDSALYFCASSVVQGKGTEAFFGQGTRLTVV.